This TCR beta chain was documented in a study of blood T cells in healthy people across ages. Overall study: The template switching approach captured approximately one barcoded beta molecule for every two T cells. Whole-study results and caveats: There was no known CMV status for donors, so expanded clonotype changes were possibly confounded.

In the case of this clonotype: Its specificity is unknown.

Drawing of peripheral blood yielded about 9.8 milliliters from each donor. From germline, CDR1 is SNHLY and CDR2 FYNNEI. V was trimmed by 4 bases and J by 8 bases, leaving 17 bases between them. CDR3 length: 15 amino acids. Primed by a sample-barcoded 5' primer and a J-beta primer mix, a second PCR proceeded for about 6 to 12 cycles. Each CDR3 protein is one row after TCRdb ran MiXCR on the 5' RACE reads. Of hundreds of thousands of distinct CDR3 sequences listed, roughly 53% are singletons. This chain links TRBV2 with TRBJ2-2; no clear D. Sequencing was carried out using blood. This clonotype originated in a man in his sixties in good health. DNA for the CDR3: TGTGCCAGCAGTGGGCCGCAAAGTCGGGCGGGGGAGCTGTTTTTT. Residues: CASSGPQSRAGELFF. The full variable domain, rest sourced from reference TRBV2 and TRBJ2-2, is EPEVTQTPSHQVTQMGQEVILRCVPISNHLYFYWYRQILGQKVEFLVSFYNNEISEKSEIFDDQFSVERPDGSNFTLKIRSTKLEDSAMYFCASSGPQSRAGELFFGEGSRLTVL.